This is a list of T cell receptor beta chains from one sample in a study of T cells after yellow fever vaccination. Each CDR3 protein is one row after TCRdb ran MiXCR on the 5' RACE reads. The sample has 250,000 to 350,000 distinct CDR3 sequences, 6.5% to 8.5% seen once. Here the sequenced sample was PBMCs, taken around 45 days after the first yellow fever vaccination. The receptors originated from a man between 18 and 35 years old who received the YFV17D yellow fever vaccine. CDR3s include the opening cysteine and the closing phenylalanine or tryptophan. The D gene is left open where the match is weak. The size field is filled for only some rows; it gives once, few, many or a size class.

CAIAGTVQETQYF	TGTGCCATCGCAGGGACGGTCCAAGAGACCCAGTACTTC	few	-	TRBV10-3	TRBJ2-5
CASSRRGYNSPLHF	TGTGCCAGCAGCCGCAGGGGGTATAATTCACCCCTCCACTTT	few	TRBD1	TRBV11-1	TRBJ1-6
CSATTGSRPQHF	TGCAGTGCTACGACAGGGTCCCGGCCCCAGCATTTT	-	TRBD1	TRBV20-1	TRBJ1-5
CASSHPTDNEQFF	TGTGCCAGCAGCCACCCCACAGACAATGAGCAGTTCTTC	few	-	TRBV4-2	TRBJ2-1
CASSPTGTSGGPDTQYF	TGTGCCAGCAGCCCGACCGGGACTAGCGGGGGCCCGGATACGCAGTATTTT	many	TRBD2	TRBV7-2	TRBJ2-3
CASSIGGGTDTQYF	TGTGCCAGCAGCATAGGGGGCGGCACAGATACGCAGTATTTT	few	TRBD1	TRBV7-9	TRBJ2-3
CASSYGQGSGEQFF	TGTGCCAGCAGTTATGGGCAGGGTAGCGGTGAGCAGTTCTTC	few	-	TRBV6-5	TRBJ2-1
CASSLRGTQFF	TGTGCCAGCAGTTTACGAGGGACCCAGTTCTTC	-	-	TRBV12-3/TRBV12-4	TRBJ2-1
CASRGGPSTDTQYF	TGCGCCAGCAGGGGGGGTCCTAGCACAGATACGCAGTATTTT	few	-	TRBV5-1	TRBJ2-3
CASSQELAETQYF	TGTGCCAGCAGCCAAGAACTAGCAGAGACCCAGTACTTC	few	-	TRBV14	TRBJ2-5
CASSEREGWNSPLHF	TGTGCCAGCAGTGAGCGGGAGGGGTGGAATTCACCCCTCCACTTT	few	-	TRBV25-1	TRBJ1-6
CAISSQELSTDTQYF	TGTGCCATCTCGAGTCAGGAGCTTAGCACAGATACGCAGTATTTT	-	-	TRBV10-3	TRBJ2-3
CSAPTPGPLAKNIQYF	TGCAGTGCTCCGACGCCAGGGCCTCTAGCCAAAAACATTCAGTACTTC	few	-	TRBV20-1	TRBJ2-4
CASSLARGTRVQPQHF	TGTGCCAGCAGCTTAGCGCGGGGGACAAGGGTTCAGCCCCAGCATTTT	few	-	TRBV7-8	TRBJ1-5
CASSEATTRGEQFF	TGCGCCAGCAGTGAGGCGACCACAAGGGGCGAGCAGTTCTTC	-	-	TRBV10-1	TRBJ2-1
CSVGTGQRYEQYF	TGCAGCGTTGGGACAGGGCAACGCTACGAGCAGTACTTC	many	TRBD1	TRBV29-1	TRBJ2-7
CASSFGTSRETQYF	TGTGCCAGCAGCTTCGGGACTAGCAGAGAGACCCAGTACTTC	-	TRBD2	TRBV7-2	TRBJ2-5
CASSYGQLNYGYTF	TGTGCCAGCAGCTACGGACAGCTAAACTATGGCTACACCTTC	-	-	TRBV5-4	TRBJ1-2
CSARDLRRGSGGTPLHF	TGCAGTGCTAGAGATCTCCGGAGAGGCAGCGGAGGAACACCCCTCCACTTT	few	-	TRBV20-1	TRBJ1-6
CASSLKGQYNEQFF	TGTGCCAGCAGCTTAAAGGGACAATACAATGAGCAGTTCTTC	-	-	TRBV7-2	TRBJ2-1
CASSWKTGEQFF	TGTGCCAGCAGCTGGAAAACGGGTGAGCAGTTCTTC	many	-	TRBV5-4	TRBJ2-1
CASTDTYSNQPQHF	TGTGCCAGCACCGACACTTATAGCAATCAGCCCCAGCATTTT	few	-	TRBV2	TRBJ1-5
CSATGLAGVEAGELFF	TGCAGTGCTACCGGACTAGCGGGGGTAGAGGCCGGGGAGCTGTTTTTT	many	TRBD2	TRBV20-1	TRBJ2-2
CASSRLVSRPNTGELFF	TGTGCCAGCAGTCGTCTGGTCAGCAGACCGAACACCGGGGAGCTGTTTTTT	few	-	TRBV6-2/TRBV6-3	TRBJ2-2
CAISDASGGAGRTDTQYF	TGTGCCATCAGTGATGCTAGCGGGGGGGCAGGGCGCACAGATACGCAGTATTTT	few	TRBD2	TRBV10-3	TRBJ2-3
CASSRTGTDSPLHF	TGCGCCAGCAGCCGTACAGGGACTGATTCACCCCTCCACTTT	many	-	TRBV4-3	TRBJ1-6
CATSQAEETQYF	TGTGCCACCAGCCAAGCAGAAGAGACCCAGTACTTC	many	-	TRBV15	TRBJ2-5
CSAGTGWQYF	TGCAGTGCTGGGACAGGGTGGCAGTACTTC	-	TRBD1	TRBV20-1	TRBJ2-7
CASTARVRNTEAFF	TGTGCCAGCACCGCGAGGGTCAGGAACACTGAAGCTTTCTTT	many	-	TRBV7-2	TRBJ1-1
CASSQGGVGQETQYF	TGCGCCAGCAGCCAAGGGGGGGTAGGGCAAGAGACCCAGTACTTC	few	-	TRBV4-1	TRBJ2-5
CASGRGADTQYF	TGTGCCAGCGGACGGGGGGCAGATACGCAGTATTTT	many	TRBD2	TRBV12-3/TRBV12-4	TRBJ2-3
CASSNQRARGYTF	TGTGCCAGCAGTAACCAGAGGGCGAGGGGCTACACCTTC	few	-	TRBV6-2/TRBV6-3	TRBJ1-2
CASSLNGARNTEAFF	TGTGCCAGCAGCTTAAATGGGGCAAGGAACACTGAAGCTTTCTTT	few	-	TRBV7-9	TRBJ1-1
CSASGRDTKYSSYNSPLHF	TGCAGTGCTAGCGGCCGGGACACAAAGTATAGCTCCTATAATTCACCCCTCCACTTT	few	-	TRBV20-1	TRBJ1-6
CSVAGDRQETQYF	TGCAGCGTTGCCGGGGACCGCCAAGAGACCCAGTACTTC	-	-	TRBV29-1	TRBJ2-5
CASSLDRRAYEQYF	TGTGCCAGCAGCTTGGACAGGAGAGCCTACGAGCAGTACTTC	few	TRBD1	TRBV11-2	TRBJ2-7
CASSPRTLPGGDTQYF	TGTGCCAGCTCACCGAGGACCCTCCCCGGCGGGGATACGCAGTATTTT	few	-	TRBV18	TRBJ2-3
CASSLLAYSRGRHISF	TGCGCCAGCAGCTTGTTGGCGTATAGCCGGGGACGGCATATATCCTTT	-	-	TRBV5-1	TRBJ1-1
CASSSLGGAWDTQYF	TGCGCCAGCAGCTCTCTCGGGGGGGCGTGGGATACGCAGTATTTT	few	TRBD2	TRBV5-1	TRBJ2-3
CASSFPGDEQYF	TGTGCCAGCAGCTTCCCCGGTGACGAGCAGTACTTC	-	-	TRBV7-2	TRBJ2-7
CASSFFSPGAGELFF	TGTGCCAGCAGCTTTTTCTCGCCGGGGGCCGGGGAGCTGTTTTTT	few	-	TRBV5-6	TRBJ2-2
CASSLRGIGEPQHF	TGTGCCAGCAGCTTAAGGGGAATTGGGGAGCCCCAGCATTTT	-	-	TRBV7-2	TRBJ1-5